These 32 T cell receptor beta chains were all obtained from the same sample, sequenced in a study of T cell repertoires in cytomegalovirus infection. These TCRs are of unknown antigen specificity. TCRdb processed the reads anew with MiXCR; each CDR3 protein has one entry. This sample has a few hundred thousand distinct CDR3 sequences; 40% occur once, and the top ten carry 48%. Here the sequenced sample was cultured PBMCs, taken from culture after CMV antigen stimulation. The receptors were gathered from a human donor in good health (CMV status not recorded). Some clones in this sample may be carry-over from other donors' samples.

The chain has TRBV19 and TRBJ2-5; tentatively, D is TRBD1 or TRBD2 (5 bases each). The CDR3 totals 15 residues. Trimming took 5 bases from V and 8 from J, leaving 21 bases between them. Per germline, CDR1 LNHDA and CDR2 SQIVND (reference sequence). The DNA for the CDR3 is TGTGCCAGTAGTGGGACCGATCTGGGCGGAGATACCCAGTACTTC. Its translation is CASSGTDLGGDTQYF.

The rearrangement links TRBV7-6 to TRBJ2-6; TRBD1 matches 7 bases. The germline V gene encodes CDR1 SGHVS and CDR2 FNYEAQ. The length of the CDR3 is 19 residues. Trimming removed 2 bases from V and 1 base from J; junction bases left unmatched: 11. CDR3 loop: CASSLPRQGDRSGANVLTF. As DNA, the CDR3 is TGTGCCAGCAGCTTACCTCGACAGGGCGACAGGTCTGGGGCCAACGTCCTGACTTTC.

This chain uses TRBV7-9 with TRBJ2-3; D is uncertain. This CDR3 spans 13 amino acids. V was pared by 6 bases and J by 2 bases, with 9 bases between. Germline assignment: CDR1 SEHNR and CDR2 FQNEAQ (reference sequence). CDR3 DNA sequence: TGTGCCAGCAGAAGAACTGCCACAGATACGCAGTATTTT. Its protein product is CASRRTATDTQYF.

This chain uses TRBV12-3 or TRBV12-4 with TRBJ2-1, with 13 bases aligning to TRBD2. This CDR3 has 15 residues. The junction had 7 bases not matched to a gene; V was cut back by 4 bases and J by 10 bases. The CDR3 DNA sequence: TGTGCCAGCAGTTCCCGGACTAGCGGGAGAATAGAGCAGTTCTTC. Translation gives CASSSRTSGRIEQFF.

The chain uses TRBV6-2 or TRBV6-3 and TRBJ2-1; TRBD2 might be the D (5 bases). Germline V gene lookup returns CDR1 MNHEY and CDR2 SVGEGT. The V end lost 6 bases, the J end lost 9 bases, and 15 bases lay between the germline ends. This CDR3 is 13 amino acids long. The CDR3, as DNA: TGTGCCAGCAGCTCCCGGATCGCGGGTGAGCAGTTCTTC. It is translated as CASSSRIAGEQFF.

This clonotype was observed a few times. The DNA for the CDR3 is TGTGCCAGCAGCTTAGCACCTCCCCCGACAGGGGCAAAGTACAATGAGCAGTTCTTC. Its translation: CASSLAPPPTGAKYNEQFF. V gene TRBV11-2 combines with J gene TRBJ2-1; 8 nucleotides align to TRBD1. The CDR3 has 19 residues. The V segment lost 1 base and the J segment 4 bases; nucleotides outside the gene matches: 15. The germline gives CDR1 SGHAT, CDR2 FQNNGV.

The chain couples TRBV4-3 to TRBJ2-5; D is perhaps TRBD1 or TRBD2 (5 bases each). V lost 4 bases to trimming and J lost 4 bases, with 16 bases between them. Germline V gene sequence: CDR1 LGHNA, CDR2 YSLEER. The CDR3 extends over 15 amino acids. The CDR3 nucleotides read TGCGCCAGCAGCCCCCGGGGCCACCTAGGAGAGACCCAGTACTTC. Translated, it gives CASSPRGHLGETQYF.

The rearrangement links TRBV4-3 to TRBJ2-4; the D is unclear. The CDR3 totals 14 residues. Looked up from germline, CDR1 is LGHNA and CDR2 is YSLEER. With 0 bases removed from V and 5 bases from J, the gap between germline ends came to 8 bases. The CDR3 sequence: CASSQDLGQNIQYF. CDR3 sequence (DNA): TGCGCCAGCAGCCAAGATCTGGGCCAAAACATTCAGTACTTC.

This clonotype appeared many times. The chain has TRBV6-5 and TRBJ2-3; D remains unclear. Germline V gene data show CDR1 as MNHEY and CDR2 as SVGAGI. The CDR3 is made up of 13 amino acids. V lost 2 bases, J lost 3 bases, and 6 bases lay in between. The CDR3 sequence is CASSYKETDTQYF. For the CDR3, the DNA is TGTGCCAGCAGTTACAAGGAAACAGATACGCAGTATTTT.

The chain couples TRBV28 to TRBJ1-4; D is perhaps TRBD1 (6 bases). The CDR3 is 17 residues long. Deletions cut 4 bases from V and 5 bases from J, with 20 bases between. Germline V CDR1 and CDR2: MDHEN, SYDVKM. The DNA for the CDR3 is TGTGCCAGCAGTTCCATCGGGACATTGGCAGCCAATGAAAAACTGTTTTTT. It is translated as CASSSIGTLAANEKLFF. The full variable domain, rest sourced from reference TRBV28 and TRBJ1-4, is DVKVTQSSRYLVKRTGEKVFLECVQDMDHENMFWYRQDPGLGLRLIYFSYDVKMKEKGDIPEGYSVSREKKERFSLILESASTNQTSMYLCASSSIGTLAANEKLFFGSGTQLSVL.

The chain couples TRBV12-3 or TRBV12-4 to TRBJ2-6, with 7 bases fitting TRBD1. There are 15 residues in the CDR3. The V and J ends lost 3 bases and 3 bases, in that order; junction bases with no gene match: 2. DNA for the CDR3: TGTGCCAGCAGTTTCGACAGGGTTGGGGCCAACGTCCTGACTTTC. It is translated as CASSFDRVGANVLTF.

The chain recombines TRBV7-2 with TRBJ2-3; maybe TRBD2 (7 bases). V was pared by 4 bases and J by 0 bases, with 17 bases between. The germline gives CDR1 SGHTA, CDR2 FQGNSA. CDR3 length: 17 amino acids. CDR3: CASSYGGGPSSTDTQYF. The CDR3 DNA follows: TGTGCCAGCAGCTATGGGGGGGGCCCTTCTAGCACAGATACGCAGTATTTT. The variable domain in full, with the rest retrieved from reference TRBV7-2 and TRBJ2-3, is GAGVSQSPSNKVTEKGKDVELRCDPISGHTALYWYRQSLGQGLEFLIYFQGNSAPDKSGLPSDRFSAERTGGSVSTLTIQRTQQEDSAVYLCASSYGGGPSSTDTQYFGPGTRLTVL.

This clonotype was seen only a few times. The CDR3 loop reads CASSFRLSNEQFF. The CDR3 bases are TGTGCCAGCAGCTTTCGACTAAGCAATGAGCAGTTCTTC. The rearrangement uses TRBV5-4 and TRBJ2-1; D might be TRBD2 (5 bases). The CDR3 is 13 residues long. V gave up 2 bases and J gave up 6 bases, with 9 bases separating them. Germline assignment: CDR1 SGHNT and CDR2 YYREEE (reference sequence).

The V call is TRBV7-2, the J call TRBJ2-1; the D gene is possibly TRBD2 (7 bases). CDR1 and CDR2 (germline): SGHTA, FQGNSA. V lost 5 bases to trimming and J lost 0 bases, with 14 bases between them. The CDR3 is made up of 16 amino acids. The CDR3: CASSAGGTSSYNEQFF. For the CDR3, the DNA is TGTGCCAGCAGCGCCGGGGGGACAAGCTCCTACAATGAGCAGTTCTTC. Using reference TRBV7-2 and TRBJ2-1 for the parts outside the CDR3, the full variable domain is GAGVSQSPSNKVTEKGKDVELRCDPISGHTALYWYRQSLGQGLEFLIYFQGNSAPDKSGLPSDRFSAERTGGSVSTLTIQRTQQEDSAVYLCASSAGGTSSYNEQFFGPGTRLTVL.

The gene calls are TRBV7-9 and TRBJ2-2; 8 bases match TRBD2. This CDR3 has 17 residues. The trim removed 4 bases at V and 1 base at J, leaving 8 bases unmatched. CDR1 and CDR2 from the germline V gene are SEHNR and FQNEAQ (reference sequence). The CDR3 sequence is CASSSKRAGVNTGELFF. The CDR3, as DNA: TGTGCCAGCAGCTCCAAAAGAGCGGGGGTGAACACCGGGGAGCTGTTTTTT.

This clonotype was seen once. This sequence joins TRBV20-1 and TRBJ1-6; no reliable D call. Germline CDR1 DFQATT, CDR2 SNEGSKA (reference sequence). The CDR3 extends over 15 amino acids. V was pared by 0 bases and J by 1 base, with 7 bases between. The CDR3 DNA follows: TGCAGTGCTAGAGATAGTCTTTCCTATAATTCACCCCTCCACTTT. This gives the protein CSARDSLSYNSPLHF.

V and J are TRBV7-2 and TRBJ2-1; D assignment may be TRBD1 or TRBD2 (6 bases each). This CDR3 spans 17 amino acids. Germline CDR1 is SGHTA and CDR2 is FQGNSA. Trimming took 5 bases from V and 12 from J, leaving 29 bases between them. In nucleotides, the CDR3 is TGTGCCAGCAGCGCCGAAGGGGGGAGGCCGCGAAGCATAGGGCAGTTCTTC. Amino acid sequence: CASSAEGGRPRSIGQFF.

The chain uses TRBV7-2 and TRBJ2-1; unclear D gene. CDR1 SGHTA and CDR2 FQGNSA come from the germline V gene. V was shortened by 3 bases and J by 8 bases, with 11 bases between the two germline ends. The CDR3 loop spans 13 amino acids. CDR3 coding DNA: TGTGCCAGCAGCTTGGTCCCAGCGCATGAGCAGTTCTTC. This encodes CASSLVPAHEQFF.

The chain is built from TRBV12-3 or TRBV12-4 and TRBJ2-4; D might be TRBD1 (5 bases). Trimming cost V 3 bases and J 8 bases, with 14 bases left between them. This CDR3 contains 14 residues. The CDR3 sequence is CASSFGGKGDIQYF. CDR3 DNA sequence: TGTGCCAGCAGTTTCGGTGGCAAAGGGGACATTCAGTACTTC.

This clonotype was found a few times. The chain combines TRBV7-9 with TRBJ2-7; tentatively, D is TRBD1 (6 bases). The CDR3 is 14 residues long. The V and J ends lost 2 bases and 3 bases respectively, with 11 bases between them. Looked up from germline, CDR1 is SEHNR and CDR2 is FQNEAQ (reference sequence). CDR3 DNA sequence: TGTGCCAGCAGCTTACAGGGGATAATCTACGAGCAGTACTTC. Its protein product is CASSLQGIIYEQYF.

The J gene is TRBJ2-1, the V gene TRBV7-6; D not certain. Germline lookup yields CDR1 SGHVS and CDR2 FNYEAQ. Trimming took 1 base from V and 5 from J, leaving 12 bases between them. This CDR3 is built from 15 residues. CDR3 amino acids: CASSLGSKGNNEQFF. The CDR3, as DNA: TGTGCCAGCAGCTTAGGCAGTAAGGGTAACAATGAGCAGTTCTTC.

This clonotype was recorded a few times. The genes are TRBV20-1 and TRBJ2-1; TRBD2 matches at 7 bases. The length of the CDR3 is 16 residues. V was clipped by 0 bases and J by 6 bases; unmatched bases: 11. CDR1 is DFQATT, CDR2 SNEGSKA, per germline (reference sequence). CDR3: CSARDRWGLQTNEQFF. The CDR3, as DNA: TGCAGTGCTAGAGATCGGTGGGGACTACAAACCAATGAGCAGTTCTTC.

This clonotype was counted many times. The rearrangement links TRBV7-8 to TRBJ1-1, with TRBD1 identical over 9 bases. Germline V lookup: CDR1 SGHVS, CDR2 FQNEAQ. V trimming: 4 bases; J trimming: 3 bases; junction bases outside the gene matches: 0. CDR3 length: 13 amino acids. The CDR3: CASSWTGDTEAFF. The CDR3 DNA reads TGTGCCAGCAGCTGGACAGGGGACACTGAAGCTTTCTTT.

This chain connects TRBV30 to TRBJ1-4, with 7 bases fitting TRBD1. Unmatched junction bases numbered 7, after V lost 2 bases and J lost 7 bases. Germline CDR1 and CDR2: GTSNPN and SVGIG (reference sequence). This CDR3 is built from 14 residues. The CDR3 is CAWSIGGDLEKLFF. The CDR3 coding sequence is TGTGCCTGGAGTATAGGGGGCGACCTTGAAAAACTGTTTTTT. Filled out from reference TRBV30 and TRBJ1-4, the complete variable domain reads SQTIHQWPATLVQPVGSPLSLECTVEGTSNPNLYWYRQAAGRGLQLLFYSVGIGQISSEVPQNLSASRPQDRQFILSSKKLLLSDSGFYLCAWSIGGDLEKLFFGSGTQLSVL.

This clonotype was observed a few times. The chain links TRBV6-2 or TRBV6-3 to TRBJ2-7, with 7 bases fitting TRBD1. Germline CDR1 and CDR2: MNHEY and SVGEGT. V shed 6 bases and J 3 bases; nucleotides not matched to a gene: 8. The CDR3 extends over 14 amino acids. Written as DNA, the CDR3 is TGTGCCAGCAGCCTGATCGACAGGGACTACGAGCAGTACTTC. Translated, it gives CASSLIDRDYEQYF.

This clonotype was picked up a small number of times. The V and J genes are TRBV10-1 and TRBJ2-2; 9 positions match TRBD2. Unmatched junction bases numbered 12, after V lost 6 bases and J lost 1 base. The CDR3 totals 18 residues. Germline CDR1 reads WNHNN; CDR2 reads SYGVQD (reference sequence). Here the CDR3 DNA reads TGCGCCAGCAGAGGGGAATGGGAGCGGGAGGAGAACACCGGGGAGCTGTTTTTT. This encodes CASRGEWEREENTGELFF.

Many counts were recorded for this clonotype. The chain combines TRBV7-6 with TRBJ1-1, with 8 bases that match TRBD1. Per germline, CDR1 SGHVS and CDR2 FNYEAQ. Trimming cost V 5 bases and J 5 bases; bases outside gene matches: 7. There are 14 residues in the CDR3. In DNA, the CDR3 is TGTGCCAGCAGCCCCTGGACAGGGATGACTGAAGCTTTCTTT. Its protein product is CASSPWTGMTEAFF.

This clonotype was seen more than once but under ten times. This chain links TRBV5-6 with TRBJ2-5, with D unresolved. This CDR3 spans 17 amino acids. Germline loops: CDR1 SGHDT, CDR2 YYEEEE. Trimming took off 3 bases at V and 2 bases at J, with 20 bases between the two ends. The CDR3: CASSSPPPWTGQETQYF. In nucleotides, the CDR3 is TGTGCCAGCAGCTCCCCCCCCCCTTGGACGGGTCAAGAGACCCAGTACTTC.

Note on this clonotype: The junction departs from the called germline gene at one end, perhaps through a read error. This sequence joins TRBV4-1 and TRBJ2-5; tentative D call: TRBD2 (7 bases). The CDR3 is 16 residues long. Germline loops: CDR1 MGHRA, CDR2 YSYEKL. The CDR3 region has the DNA TGTGCCAGCAGCCAAGATCCGGCGGGGGCCGGTGAGACCCAGTACTTC. Its protein product is CASSQDPAGAGETQYF.

This clonotype was recorded a few times. This sequence joins TRBV29-1 and TRBJ2-7; the D call may be TRBD1 or TRBD2 (5 bases each). V lost 2 bases and J 7 bases, leaving 12 bases between the germline ends. The germline V gene encodes CDR1 SQVTM and CDR2 ANQGSEA. The CDR3 is 12 amino acids. CDR3 residues: CSVEREGPEQYF. The CDR3 DNA sequence: TGCAGCGTTGAACGTGAGGGGCCAGAGCAGTACTTC.

The gene calls are TRBV4-1 and TRBJ1-1; TRBD1 agrees at 8 bases. Germline V gene sequence: CDR1 MGHRA, CDR2 YSYEKL. V lost 1 base and J lost 8; bases outside the gene matches: 3. The CDR3 loop spans 13 amino acids. The CDR3 loop reads CASSQGGDREAFF. In DNA, the CDR3 is TGCGCCAGCAGCCAAGGGGGGGACAGGGAAGCTTTCTTT.

The genes are TRBV15 and TRBJ2-3; perhaps TRBD2 as D (6 bases). The CDR3 length is 15 residues. Trimming left V 0 bases short and J 0 bases short, with 7 bases between. Germline assignment: CDR1 LNHNV and CDR2 YYDKDF (reference sequence). CDR3 sequence: CATSREGRSTDTQYF. The CDR3 nucleotides read TGTGCCACCAGCAGAGAAGGGAGGAGCACAGATACGCAGTATTTT.